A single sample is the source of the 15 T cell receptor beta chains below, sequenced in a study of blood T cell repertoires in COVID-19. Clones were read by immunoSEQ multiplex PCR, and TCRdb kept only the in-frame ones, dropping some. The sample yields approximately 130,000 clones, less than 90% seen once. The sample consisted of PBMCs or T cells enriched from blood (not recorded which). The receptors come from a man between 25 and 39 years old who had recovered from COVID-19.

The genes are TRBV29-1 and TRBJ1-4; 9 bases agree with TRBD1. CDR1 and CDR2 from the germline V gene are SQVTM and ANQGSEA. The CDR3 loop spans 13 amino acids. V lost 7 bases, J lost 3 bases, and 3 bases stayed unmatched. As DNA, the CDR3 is TGCAGCGAAGACAGGGGGGCTAATGAAAAACTGTTTTTT. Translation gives CSEDRGANEKLFF.

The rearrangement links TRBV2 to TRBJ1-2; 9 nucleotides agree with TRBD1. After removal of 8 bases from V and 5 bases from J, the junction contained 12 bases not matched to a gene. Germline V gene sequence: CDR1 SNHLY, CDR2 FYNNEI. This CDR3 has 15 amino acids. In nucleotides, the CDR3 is TGTGCCAGCGCTCTCGGACAGGGGACGTTGTATGGCTACACCTTC. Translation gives CASALGQGTLYGYTF.

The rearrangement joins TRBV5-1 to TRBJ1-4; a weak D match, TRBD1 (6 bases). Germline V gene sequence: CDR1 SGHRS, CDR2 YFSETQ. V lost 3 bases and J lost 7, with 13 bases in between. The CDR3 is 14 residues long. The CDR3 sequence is CASSSHRDGEKLFF. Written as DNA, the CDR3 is TGCGCCAGCAGCTCCCACAGGGATGGTGAAAAACTGTTTTTT. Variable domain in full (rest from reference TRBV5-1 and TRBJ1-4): KAGVTQTPRYLIKTRGQQVTLSCSPISGHRSVSWYQQTPGQGLQFLFEYFSETQRNKGNFPGRFSGRQFSNSRSEMNVSTLELGDSALYLCASSSHRDGEKLFFGSGTQLSVL.

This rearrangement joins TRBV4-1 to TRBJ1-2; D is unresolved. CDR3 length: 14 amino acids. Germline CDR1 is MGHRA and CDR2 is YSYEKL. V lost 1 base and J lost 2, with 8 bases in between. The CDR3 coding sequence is TGCGCCAGCAGCCAAGCTTCACGGAACTATGGCTACACCTTC. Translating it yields CASSQASRNYGYTF.

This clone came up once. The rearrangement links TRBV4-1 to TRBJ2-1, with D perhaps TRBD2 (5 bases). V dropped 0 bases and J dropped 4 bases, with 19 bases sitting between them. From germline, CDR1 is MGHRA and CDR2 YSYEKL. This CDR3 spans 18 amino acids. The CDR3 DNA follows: TGCGCCAGCAGCCAAGACCGCTCTAACGGGAAGGGTTACAATGAGCAGTTCTTC. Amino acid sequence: CASSQDRSNGKGYNEQFF.

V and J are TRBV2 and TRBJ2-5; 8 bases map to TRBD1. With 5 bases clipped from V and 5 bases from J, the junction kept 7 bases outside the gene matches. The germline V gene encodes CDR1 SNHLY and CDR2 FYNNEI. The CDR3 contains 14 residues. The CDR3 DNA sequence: TGTGCCAGCAGTTCCCACAGGGGGAGGGAGACCCAGTACTTC. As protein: CASSSHRGRETQYF.

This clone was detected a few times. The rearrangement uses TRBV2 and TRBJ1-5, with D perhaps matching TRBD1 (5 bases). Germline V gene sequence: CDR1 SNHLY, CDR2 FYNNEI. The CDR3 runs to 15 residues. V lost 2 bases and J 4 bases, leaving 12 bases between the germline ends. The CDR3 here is CASSEFSAGNQPQHF. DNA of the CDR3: TGTGCCAGCAGTGAATTCTCGGCAGGGAATCAGCCCCAGCATTTT.

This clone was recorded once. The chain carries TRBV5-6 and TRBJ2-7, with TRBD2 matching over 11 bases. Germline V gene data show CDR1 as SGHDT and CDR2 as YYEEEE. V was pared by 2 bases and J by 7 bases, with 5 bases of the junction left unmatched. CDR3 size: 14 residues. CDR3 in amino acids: CASSFLAGGDEQYF. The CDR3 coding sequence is TGTGCCAGCAGCTTTCTAGCGGGAGGCGATGAGCAGTACTTC. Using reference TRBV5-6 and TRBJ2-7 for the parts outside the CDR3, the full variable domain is DAGVTQSPTHLIKTRGQQVTLRCSPKSGHDTVSWYQQALGQGPQFIFQYYEEEERQRGNFPDRFSGHQFPNYSSELNVNALLLGDSALYLCASSFLAGGDEQYFGPGTRLTVT.

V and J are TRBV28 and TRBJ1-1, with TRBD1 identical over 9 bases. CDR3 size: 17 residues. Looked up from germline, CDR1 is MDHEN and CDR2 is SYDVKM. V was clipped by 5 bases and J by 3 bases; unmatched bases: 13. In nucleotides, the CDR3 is TGTGCCAGCAGTACTTTGACAGGGGGGTCGAGGGACACTGAAGCTTTCTTT. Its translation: CASSTLTGGSRDTEAFF.

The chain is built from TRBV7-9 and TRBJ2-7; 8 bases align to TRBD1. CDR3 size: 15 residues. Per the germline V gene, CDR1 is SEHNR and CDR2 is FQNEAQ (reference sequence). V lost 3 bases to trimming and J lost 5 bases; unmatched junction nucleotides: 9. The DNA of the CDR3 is TGTGCCAGCAGCTTGGGGGGCCAGGGGGCGGACGAGCAGTACTTC. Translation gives CASSLGGQGADEQYF.

The CDR3 reads CASSIGQIPGRSPLHF. For the CDR3, the DNA is TGTGCCAGCAGCATCGGACAGATACCCGGTCGTTCACCCCTCCACTTT. The V gene is TRBV7-2, the J gene TRBJ1-6; weak D call: TRBD1 (6 bases). Germline loops: CDR1 SGHTA, CDR2 FQGNSA. The V end was cut by 5 bases, the J end by 9 bases, with 20 bases between. This CDR3 contains 16 residues.

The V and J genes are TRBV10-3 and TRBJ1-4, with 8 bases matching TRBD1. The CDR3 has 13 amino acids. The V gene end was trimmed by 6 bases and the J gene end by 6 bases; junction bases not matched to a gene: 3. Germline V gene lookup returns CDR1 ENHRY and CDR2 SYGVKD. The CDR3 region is CAISGQGDEKLFF. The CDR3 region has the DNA TGTGCCATCAGCGGACAGGGAGATGAAAAACTGTTTTTT.

The CDR3 reads CARGGQGLGYTF. In DNA form, the CDR3 reads TGTGCCAGAGGTGGGCAGGGGCTTGGCTACACCTTC. This chain uses TRBV2 with TRBJ1-2, with a possible D match to TRBD1 (6 bases). Trimming removed 9 bases from V and 7 bases from J, with 15 bases in between. This CDR3 is built from 12 residues. CDR1 and CDR2 from the germline V gene are SNHLY and FYNNEI.

CDR3 region: CASSGTSGYTF. The CDR3 DNA reads TGTGCCAGCAGTGGGACAAGCGGCTACACCTTC. The chain links TRBV2 to TRBJ1-2, with D perhaps matching TRBD1 (5 bases). The CDR3 has 11 residues. Germline-derived CDR1 and CDR2 are SNHLY and FYNNEI. The V end was cut by 4 bases, the J end by 8 bases, with 8 bases between.

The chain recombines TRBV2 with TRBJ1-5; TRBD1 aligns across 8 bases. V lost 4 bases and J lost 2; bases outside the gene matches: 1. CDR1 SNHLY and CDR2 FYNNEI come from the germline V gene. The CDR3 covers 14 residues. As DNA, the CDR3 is TGTGCCAGCAGTGTGGGACAGGGCAATCAGCCCCAGCATTTT. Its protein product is CASSVGQGNQPQHF.